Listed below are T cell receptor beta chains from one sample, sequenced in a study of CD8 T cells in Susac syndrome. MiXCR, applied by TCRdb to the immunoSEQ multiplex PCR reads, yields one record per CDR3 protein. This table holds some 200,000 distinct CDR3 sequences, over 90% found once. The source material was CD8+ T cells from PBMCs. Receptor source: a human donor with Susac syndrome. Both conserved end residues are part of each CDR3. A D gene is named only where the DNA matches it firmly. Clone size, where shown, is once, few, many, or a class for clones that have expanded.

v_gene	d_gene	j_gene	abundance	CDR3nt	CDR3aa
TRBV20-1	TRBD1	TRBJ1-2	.	TGCAGTGCTCGGACAGGGAAGAGGAACTATGGCTACACCTTC	CSARTGKRNYGYTF
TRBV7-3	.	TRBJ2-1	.	TGTGCCAGCAGCTTAACGTCCCTCTCTAGCGCTCGCCCCTACAATGAGCAGTTCTTC	CASSLTSLSSARPYNEQFF
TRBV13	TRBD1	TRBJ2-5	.	TGTGCCAGCAGTCAAAATCAGGGGGTCAGGGAGACCCAGTACTTC	CASSQNQGVRETQYF
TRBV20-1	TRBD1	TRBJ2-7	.	TGCAGTGCTATAGACCTCCGGGACAGCCACTACGAGCAGTACTTC	CSAIDLRDSHYEQYF
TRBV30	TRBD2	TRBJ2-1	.	TGTGCCTGGTGGGGACTAGCGGGGAATGAGCAGTTCTTC	CAWWGLAGNEQFF
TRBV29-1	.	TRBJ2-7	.	TGCAGCGTTGAAGACAGGGACTCGGGGGAGCAGTACTTC	CSVEDRDSGEQYF
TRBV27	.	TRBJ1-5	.	TGTGCCAGCAGTTTTCGCCCATATCAGCCCCAGCATTTT	CASSFRPYQPQHF
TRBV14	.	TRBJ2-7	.	TGTGCCAGCAGCCGAATAACAGGGTCTTCCCTATACGAGCAGTACTTC	CASSRITGSSLYEQYF
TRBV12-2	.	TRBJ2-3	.	TGTGCAAGTCGCTTAGCGCTAGCGACAGATACGCAGTATTTT	CASRLALATDTQYF
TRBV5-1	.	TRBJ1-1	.	TGCGCCAGCAGCGTGGCGGAGGAAAACACTGAAGCTTTCTTT	CASSVAEENTEAFF
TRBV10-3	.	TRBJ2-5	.	TGTGCCATCAGTGACCCTAGCTTACGGCAAAAAGAGACCCAGTACTTC	CAISDPSLRQKETQYF
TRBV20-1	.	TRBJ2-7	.	TGCAGTGCTAGGTCGGACTACTCCTACGAGCAGTACTTC	CSARSDYSYEQYF
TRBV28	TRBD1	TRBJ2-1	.	TGTGCCAGCAGTTTGGGACAGGGCAACAATGAGCAGTTCTTC	CASSLGQGNNEQFF
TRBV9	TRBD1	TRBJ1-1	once	TGTGCCAGCAGCGTAGAGTCAGGGGGAAGGGGTGAAGCTTTCTTT	CASSVESGGRGEAFF
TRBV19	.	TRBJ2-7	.	TGTGCCAGTAGTTTAGGACCGGTTTTAAGCTCCTACGAGCAGTACTTC	CASSLGPVLSSYEQYF
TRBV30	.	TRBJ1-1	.	TGTGCCTGGAGTGTCGGGCCATCGGAAGCTTTCTTT	CAWSVGPSEAFF
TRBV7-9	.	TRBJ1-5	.	TGTGCCAGCAGCTTAGCGCAGGGCGACCAGCCCCAGCATTTT	CASSLAQGDQPQHF
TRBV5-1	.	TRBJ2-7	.	TGCGCCAGCAGCTTGGAGGCCCATTTCGAGCAGTACTTC	CASSLEAHFEQYF
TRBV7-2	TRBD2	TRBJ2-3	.	TGTGCCAGCAGCTCAACCGGGACTAGCGGGGGGATCACAGATACGCAGTATTTT	CASSSTGTSGGITDTQYF
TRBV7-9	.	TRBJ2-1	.	TGTGCCAGCAGCTTCCCCGGACATTCAAATGAGCAGTTCTTC	CASSFPGHSNEQFF
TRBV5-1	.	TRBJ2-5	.	TGCGCCAGCAGCTTGGGACCCCCAGCGGTAAAGGAGACCCAGTACTTC	CASSLGPPAVKETQYF
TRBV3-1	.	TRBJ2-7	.	TGTGCCAGCAGCCAAGCGGGAGCCTACGAGCAGTACTTC	CASSQAGAYEQYF
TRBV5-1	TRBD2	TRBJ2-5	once	TGCGCCAGCAGCGACAGACTAGCGGGACAGGCTGGGACCCAGTACTTC	CASSDRLAGQAGTQYF
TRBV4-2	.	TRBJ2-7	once	TGTGCCAGCAGCAGCCGCGCGGCCGAGCAGTACTTC	CASSSRAAEQYF
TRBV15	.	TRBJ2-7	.	TGTGCCACCAGCAGCGGGGTGAGCTCCTACGAGCAGTACTTC	CATSSGVSSYEQYF
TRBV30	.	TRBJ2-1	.	TGTGCCTGGAGTCTAGACGCCTACAATGAGCAGTTCTTC	CAWSLDAYNEQFF
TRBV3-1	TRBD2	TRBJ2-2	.	TGTGCCAGCAGCCAAGGGGGGACTAGGATCACCGGGGAGCTGTTTTTT	CASSQGGTRITGELFF
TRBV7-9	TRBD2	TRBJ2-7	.	TGTGCCAGCAGCCTCATAGGGCCCGAGCGGGAGTACGAGCAGTACTTC	CASSLIGPEREYEQYF
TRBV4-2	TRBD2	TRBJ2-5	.	TGTGCCAGCAGCCCCTCCGAGCGGGGTGAGACCCAGTACTTC	CASSPSERGETQYF
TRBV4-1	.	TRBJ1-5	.	TGCGCCAGCAGCCGACTTAGCAATCAGCCCCAGCATTTT	CASSRLSNQPQHF
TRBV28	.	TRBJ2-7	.	TGTGCCAGCCTAGGAGGGGCACATTCCTACGAGCAGTACTTC	CASLGGAHSYEQYF
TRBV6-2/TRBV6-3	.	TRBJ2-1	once	TGTGCCAGCAGCCACGGAGGGGGTACTTCCTACAATGAGCAGTTCTTC	CASSHGGGTSYNEQFF
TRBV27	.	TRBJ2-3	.	TGTGCCAGCTCTCTTGAACTTTCGGCAGATACGCAGTATTTT	CASSLELSADTQYF
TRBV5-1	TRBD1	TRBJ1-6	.	TGCGCCAGCAGCTCGGGACAGGGAGGAAGTTCACCCCTCCACTTT	CASSSGQGGSSPLHF
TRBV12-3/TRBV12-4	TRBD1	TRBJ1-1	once	TGTGCCAGCACCTACGCCACAGGGGGCACTGAAGCTTTCTTT	CASTYATGGTEAFF